The 19 T cell receptor beta chains given below trace back to one sample, sequenced in a study of blood T cell repertoires in COVID-19. Some clones are missing from TCRdb's copy, which holds only in-frame ones; the method was immunoSEQ multiplex PCR. The data hold about 40,000 clones, with approximately 83% observed a single time. Source material: peripheral blood. All receptors come from a woman aged 55-69 years with acute or convalescent COVID-19.

This chain uses TRBV11-3 with TRBJ2-7, with D hard to call. CDR3 length: 14 amino acids. With 3 bases removed from V and 0 bases from J, the gap between germline ends came to 9 bases. Germline CDR1 and CDR2: SGHNT and YENEEA. The CDR3 loop is CASSFHQDSYEQYF. Written as DNA, the CDR3 is TGTGCCAGCAGCTTCCATCAGGACTCCTACGAGCAGTACTTC.

The chain links TRBV9 to TRBJ1-1; tentatively, D is TRBD1 (6 bases). V lost 4 bases and J lost 1, with 17 bases in between. CDR1 is SGDLS, CDR2 YYNGEE, per germline. The CDR3 spans 16 residues. This CDR3 reads CASSPPRGGRNTEAFF. CDR3 in DNA: TGTGCCAGCAGCCCTCCCCGGGGGGGGCGGAACACTGAAGCTTTCTTT.

V gene TRBV9 combines with J gene TRBJ2-3; D gene unclear. Deletions cut 5 bases from V and 2 bases from J, with 9 bases between. The CDR3 covers 13 residues. Per germline, CDR1 SGDLS and CDR2 YYNGEE. CDR3 sequence reads: CASSMTHTDTQYF. DNA for the CDR3: TGTGCCAGCAGTATGACACACACAGATACGCAGTATTTT. The entire variable domain, with the rest obtained from reference TRBV9 and TRBJ2-3, is as follows: DSGVTQTPKHLITATGQRVTLRCSPRSGDLSVYWYQQSLDQGLQFLIQYYNGEERAKGNILERFSAQQFPDLHSELNLSSLELGDSALYFCASSMTHTDTQYFGPGTRLTVL.

The table lists this clone with a count of one. V is TRBV16 and J is TRBJ1-1, with D tentatively TRBD1 (5 bases). V was pared by 2 bases and J by 2 bases, with 12 bases between. The CDR3 contains 15 residues. CDR1 KGHSY and CDR2 FQNENV come from the germline V gene. CDR3 DNA sequence: TGTGCCAGCAGCCAACCCTCCGGGGGTAACACTGAAGCTTTCTTT. As protein: CASSQPSGGNTEAFF.

The chain recombines TRBV2 with TRBJ2-7; perhaps TRBD1 as D (6 bases). In germline, CDR1 is SNHLY, CDR2 FYNNEI. The CDR3 sequence is 14 residues long. Trimming shortened V by 2 bases and J by 3 bases, and 11 bases separated the two germline ends. The CDR3 nucleotides are TGTGCCAGCAGTGAACAGGGGATTTTCTACGAGCAGTACTTC. This gives the protein CASSEQGIFYEQYF.

The chain combines TRBV19 with TRBJ2-3; 15 bases are shared with TRBD2. Germline V gene data show CDR1 as LNHDA and CDR2 as SQIVND (reference sequence). Trimming at V came to 5 bases and at J to 2 bases, leaving 5 bases not matched to a gene. This CDR3 is 17 amino acids long. CDR3 bases: TGTGCCAGTAGTGCCGGACTAGCGGGAGGGTTCACAGATACGCAGTATTTT. It translates to CASSAGLAGGFTDTQYF. The full variable domain, rest sourced from reference TRBV19 and TRBJ2-3, is DGGITQSPKYLFRKEGQNVTLSCEQNLNHDAMYWYRQDPGQGLRLIYYSQIVNDFQKGDIAEGYSVSREKKESFPLTVTSAQKNPTAFYLCASSAGLAGGFTDTQYFGPGTRLTVL.

V and J are TRBV4-1 and TRBJ2-3; 9 positions match TRBD1. V shed 0 bases, J shed 4 bases, and the junction held 8 bases outside the gene matches. Germline CDR1 and CDR2: MGHRA and YSYEKL. This CDR3 is built from 17 residues. The CDR3 protein is CASSQEGTGQGSDTQYF. The CDR3 bases are TGCGCCAGCAGCCAAGAGGGCACTGGACAGGGGTCAGATACGCAGTATTTT.

V and J are TRBV9 and TRBJ2-2, with D possibly TRBD1 on 5 matching bases. The V end was cut by 0 bases, the J end by 3 bases, with 12 bases between. This CDR3 has 16 residues. Germline lookup yields CDR1 SGDLS and CDR2 YYNGEE. The DNA of the CDR3 is TGTGCCAGCAGCGTAGTATCAGGGTACGACACCGGGGAGCTGTTTTTT. It codes for CASSVVSGYDTGELFF. The variable domain in full, with the rest retrieved from reference TRBV9 and TRBJ2-2, is DSGVTQTPKHLITATGQRVTLRCSPRSGDLSVYWYQQSLDQGLQFLIQYYNGEERAKGNILERFSAQQFPDLHSELNLSSLELGDSALYFCASSVVSGYDTGELFFGEGSRLTVL.

The genes are TRBV6-5 and TRBJ2-1, with D perhaps TRBD2 (6 bases). The CDR3 is 12 amino acids. The V end lost 6 bases, the J end lost 4 bases, and 7 bases lay between the germline ends. In germline, CDR1 is MNHEY, CDR2 SVGAGI. CDR3 amino acids: CASSRGYNEQFF. Here the CDR3 DNA reads TGTGCCAGCAGCCGGGGGTACAATGAGCAGTTCTTC.

The chain combines TRBV11-2 with TRBJ2-4; 7 nucleotides agree with TRBD2. In germline, CDR1 is SGHAT, CDR2 FQNNGV. The CDR3 is 20 amino acids. The V segment lost 0 bases and the J segment 0 bases; nucleotides outside the gene matches: 14. The CDR3 DNA follows: TGTGCCAGCAGCTTAGATGGGCTAGCGGCCTTTGTTGGAGCCAAAAACATTCAGTACTTC. Translating gives CASSLDGLAAFVGAKNIQYF.

CDR3 in amino acids: CASSLAGGNEQFF. DNA of the CDR3: TGTGCCAGCAGCCTAGCGGGGGGGAATGAGCAGTTCTTC. The chain uses TRBV5-5 and TRBJ2-1, with TRBD2 matching 12 bases. The CDR3 totals 13 residues. In germline, CDR1 is SGHKS, CDR2 YYEKEE (reference sequence). J gave up 7 bases and V 4 bases, and 0 bases lay outside the gene matches.

The chain combines TRBV9 with TRBJ1-1, with D unclear. Trimming stripped 0 bases from V and 11 bases from J, with 20 bases between. This CDR3 is built from 15 residues. The germline V gene has CDR1 SGDLS and CDR2 YYNGEE. The CDR3 loop is CASSVGSVRGFGAFF. CDR3 nucleotides: TGTGCCAGCAGCGTAGGATCGGTGAGAGGGTTTGGTGCTTTCTTT.

The rearrangement uses TRBV5-4 and TRBJ1-6; TRBD1 agrees at 7 bases. J lost 10 bases, V lost 2 bases, and 6 bases had no gene match. The CDR3 extends over 14 amino acids. Germline V gives CDR1 SGHNT, CDR2 YYREEE (reference sequence). As DNA, the CDR3 is TGTGCCAGCAGCTTTACAGGGGTAAGGTCACCCCTCCACTTT. This translates into CASSFTGVRSPLHF.

The chain links TRBV10-2 to TRBJ1-4; 7 nucleotides align to TRBD1. The CDR3 has 13 amino acids. Germline CDR1 reads WSHSY; CDR2 reads SAAADI. V dropped 7 bases and J dropped 6; count of bases not matched to a gene: 5. CDR3 in DNA: TGCGCCAGCACGGGACAGCAAGATGAAAAACTGTTTTTT. Amino acids: CASTGQQDEKLFF.

This rearrangement joins TRBV3-1 (or the pseudogene TRBV3-2) to TRBJ1-4; 7 positions agree with TRBD1. CDR1 is LGHDT, CDR2 YNNKEL, per germline (reference sequence). This CDR3 spans 14 amino acids. V lost 4 bases and J lost 7; bases outside the gene matches: 6. The CDR3 DNA sequence: TGTGCCAGCAGCCGTAAAGGGGGCTTTGAAAAACTGTTTTTT. Its protein is CASSRKGGFEKLFF.

The CDR3 region is CASSLKDPGQGNPYEQYF. The CDR3 region has the DNA TGTGCCAGCAGCTTAAAGGATCCGGGACAGGGGAATCCCTACGAGCAGTACTTC. The V call is TRBV7-9, the J call TRBJ2-7, with 10 nucleotides matching TRBD1. Trimming took 2 bases from V and 2 from J; bases not matched to a gene: 12. Germline CDR1 is SEHNR and CDR2 is FQNEAQ (reference sequence). The CDR3 contains 18 residues.

The chain links TRBV2 to TRBJ1-5, with 8 bases fitting TRBD1. The germline V gene has CDR1 SNHLY and CDR2 FYNNEI. The trim removed 4 bases at V and 3 bases at J, leaving 8 bases unmatched. CDR3 length equals 16 residues. CDR3 in DNA: TGTGCCAGCAGTGGACAGGGGTTAAGATCCAATCAGCCCCAGCATTTT. Its translation: CASSGQGLRSNQPQHF.

The rearrangement uses TRBV10-3 and TRBJ1-1; 7 positions agree with TRBD1. The germline V gene encodes CDR1 ENHRY and CDR2 SYGVKD. V gave up 6 bases and J gave up 2 bases; unmatched junction bases: 6. The CDR3 spans 14 residues. CDR3 sequence reads: CAIRDRDSNTEAFF. The DNA of the CDR3 is TGTGCCATCAGGGATAGGGACAGCAACACTGAAGCTTTCTTT.

The gene calls are TRBV9 and TRBJ2-3, with 11 bases identical to TRBD2. In germline, CDR1 is SGDLS, CDR2 YYNGEE. Germline trimming cut 4 bases from V and 0 bases from J; bases unmatched to any gene: 7. This CDR3 region has 17 residues. CDR3 in DNA: TGTGCCAGCAGCATCGGGACTAGCGGCCGTAGCACAGATACGCAGTATTTT. The encoded protein is CASSIGTSGRSTDTQYF.